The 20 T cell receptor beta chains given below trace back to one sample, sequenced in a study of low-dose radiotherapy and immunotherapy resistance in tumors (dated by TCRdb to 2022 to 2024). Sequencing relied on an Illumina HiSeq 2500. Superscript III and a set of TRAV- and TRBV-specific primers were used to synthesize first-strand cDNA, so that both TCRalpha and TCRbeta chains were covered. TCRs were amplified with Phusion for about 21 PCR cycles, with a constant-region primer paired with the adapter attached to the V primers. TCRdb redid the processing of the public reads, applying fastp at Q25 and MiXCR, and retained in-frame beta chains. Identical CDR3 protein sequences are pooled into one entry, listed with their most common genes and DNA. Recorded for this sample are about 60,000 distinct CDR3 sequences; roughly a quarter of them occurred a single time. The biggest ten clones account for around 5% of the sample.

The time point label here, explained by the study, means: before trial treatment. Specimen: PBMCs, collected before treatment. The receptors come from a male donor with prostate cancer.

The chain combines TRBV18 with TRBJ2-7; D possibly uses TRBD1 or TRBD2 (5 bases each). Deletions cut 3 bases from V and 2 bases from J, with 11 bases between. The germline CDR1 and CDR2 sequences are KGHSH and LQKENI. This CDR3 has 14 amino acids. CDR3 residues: CASSPGQGPYEQYF. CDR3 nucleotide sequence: TGTGCCAGCTCACCGGGGCAGGGACCCTACGAGCAGTACTTC.

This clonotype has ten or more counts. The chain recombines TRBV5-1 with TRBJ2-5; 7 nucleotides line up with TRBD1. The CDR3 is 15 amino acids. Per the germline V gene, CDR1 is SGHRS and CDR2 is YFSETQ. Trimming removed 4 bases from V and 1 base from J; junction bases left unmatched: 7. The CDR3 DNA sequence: TGCGCCAGCAGCGGAGGACAGGTGGGCCAAGAGACCCAGTACTTC. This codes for CASSGGQVGQETQYF.

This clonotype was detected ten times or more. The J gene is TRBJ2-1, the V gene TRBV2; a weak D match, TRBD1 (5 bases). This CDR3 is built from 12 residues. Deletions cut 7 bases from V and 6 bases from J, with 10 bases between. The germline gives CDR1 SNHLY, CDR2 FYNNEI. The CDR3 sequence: CASKTGGNEQFF. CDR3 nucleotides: TGTGCCAGCAAAACAGGTGGCAATGAGCAGTTCTTC.

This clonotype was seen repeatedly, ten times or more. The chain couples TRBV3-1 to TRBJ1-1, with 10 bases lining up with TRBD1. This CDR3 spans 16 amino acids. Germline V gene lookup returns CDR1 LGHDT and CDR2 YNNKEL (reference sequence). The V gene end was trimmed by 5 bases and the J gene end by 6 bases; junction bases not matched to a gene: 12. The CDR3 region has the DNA TGTGCCAGCAGCTACCCCTCGACAGGGGGCAGGGCTGAAGCTTTCTTT. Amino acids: CASSYPSTGGRAEAFF.

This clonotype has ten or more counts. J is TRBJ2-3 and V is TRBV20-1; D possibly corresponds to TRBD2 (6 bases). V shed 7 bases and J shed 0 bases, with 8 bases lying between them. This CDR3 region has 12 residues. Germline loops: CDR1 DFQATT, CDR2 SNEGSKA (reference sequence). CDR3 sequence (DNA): TGCAGTGTGAGCGGGAGCACAGATACGCAGTATTTT. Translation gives CSVSGSTDTQYF.

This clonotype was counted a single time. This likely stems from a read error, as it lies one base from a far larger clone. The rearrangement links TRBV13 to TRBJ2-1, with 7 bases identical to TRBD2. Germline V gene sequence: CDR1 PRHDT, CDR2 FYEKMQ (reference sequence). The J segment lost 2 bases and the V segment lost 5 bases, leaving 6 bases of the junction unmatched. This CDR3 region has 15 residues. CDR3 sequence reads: CASSAAGGAYNEQFF. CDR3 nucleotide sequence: TGTGCCAGCAGCGCCGCTGGGGGGGCCTACAATGAGCAGTTCTTC.

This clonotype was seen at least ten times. CDR3 DNA sequence: TGCAGCGTTGGCGGCAGGGTCAACGAGCAGTACTTC. Translating gives CSVGGRVNEQYF. The genes are TRBV29-1 and TRBJ2-7, with D possibly matching TRBD1 (5 bases). CDR1 and CDR2 from the germline V gene are SQVTM and ANQGSEA. With 4 bases removed from V and 5 bases from J, the gap between germline ends came to 12 bases. The CDR3 has 12 amino acids.

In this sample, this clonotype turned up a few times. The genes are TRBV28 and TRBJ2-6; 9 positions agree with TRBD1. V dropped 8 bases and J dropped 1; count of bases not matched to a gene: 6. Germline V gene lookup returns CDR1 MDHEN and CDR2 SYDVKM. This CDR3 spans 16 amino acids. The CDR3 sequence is CASGGQGSSGANVLTF. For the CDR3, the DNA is TGTGCCAGCGGAGGACAGGGGAGTTCTGGGGCCAACGTCCTGACTTTC.

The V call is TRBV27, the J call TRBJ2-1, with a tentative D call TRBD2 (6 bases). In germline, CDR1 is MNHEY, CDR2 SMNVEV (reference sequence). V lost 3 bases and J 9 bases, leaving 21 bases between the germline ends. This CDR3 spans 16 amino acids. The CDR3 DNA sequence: TGTGCCAGCAGTTTTTCCGGGACTCCGGGCGAAAGTGAGCAGTTCTTC. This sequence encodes CASSFSGTPGESEQFF.

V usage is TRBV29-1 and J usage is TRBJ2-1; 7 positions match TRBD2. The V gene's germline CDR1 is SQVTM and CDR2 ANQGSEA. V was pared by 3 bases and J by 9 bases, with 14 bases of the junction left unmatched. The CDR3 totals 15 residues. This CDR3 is CSVERGGGGLSEQFF. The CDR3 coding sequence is TGCAGCGTTGAGCGGGGCGGGGGTGGCTTGAGTGAGCAGTTCTTC.

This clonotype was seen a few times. The CDR3 region has the DNA TGTGCCATCCAACCCCCAGGGGGTAGCACAGATACGCAGTATTTT. Protein: CAIQPPGGSTDTQYF. The rearrangement joins TRBV28 to TRBJ2-3; 7 nucleotides agree with TRBD1. V lost 10 bases, J lost 0 bases, and 10 bases stayed unmatched. The CDR3 consists of 15 residues. CDR1 and CDR2 from the germline V gene are MDHEN and SYDVKM. Combining the CDR3 with reference TRBV28 and TRBJ2-3 gives the whole variable domain DVKVTQSSRYLVKRTGEKVFLECVQDMDHENMFWYRQDPGLGLRLIYFSYDVKMKEKGDIPEGYSVSREKKERFSLILESASTNQTSMYLCAIQPPGGSTDTQYFGPGTRLTVL.

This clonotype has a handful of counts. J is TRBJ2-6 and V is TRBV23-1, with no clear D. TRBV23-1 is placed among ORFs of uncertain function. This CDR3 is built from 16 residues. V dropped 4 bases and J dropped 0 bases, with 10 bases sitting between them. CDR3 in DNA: TGCGCCAGCAGTCCCCCCAGGCGCTCTGGGGCCAACGTCCTGACTTTC. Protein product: CASSPPRRSGANVLTF.

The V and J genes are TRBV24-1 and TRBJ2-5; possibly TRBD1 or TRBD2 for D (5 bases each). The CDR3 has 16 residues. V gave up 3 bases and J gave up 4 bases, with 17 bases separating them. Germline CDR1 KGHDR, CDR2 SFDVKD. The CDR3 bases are TGTGCCACCAGTGATCCGTCCGGGACGGAAGGAGAGACCCAGTACTTC. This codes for CATSDPSGTEGETQYF.

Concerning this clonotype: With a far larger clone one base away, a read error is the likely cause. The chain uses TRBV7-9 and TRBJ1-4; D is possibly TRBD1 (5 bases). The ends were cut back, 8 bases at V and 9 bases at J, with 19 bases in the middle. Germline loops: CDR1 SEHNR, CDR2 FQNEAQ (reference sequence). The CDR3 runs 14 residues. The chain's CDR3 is CASSISTGGKKLFF. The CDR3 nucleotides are TGTGCCAGCTCCATAAGCACTGGGGGAAAAAAACTGTTTTTT.

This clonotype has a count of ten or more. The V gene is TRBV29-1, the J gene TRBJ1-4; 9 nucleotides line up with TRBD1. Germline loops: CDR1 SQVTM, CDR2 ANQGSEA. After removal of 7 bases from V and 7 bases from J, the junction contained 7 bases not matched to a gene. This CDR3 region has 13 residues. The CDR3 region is CSGTGGWGEKLFF. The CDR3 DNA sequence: TGCAGCGGCACAGGGGGCTGGGGTGAAAAACTGTTTTTT. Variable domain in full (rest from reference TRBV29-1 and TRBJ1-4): SAVISQKPSRDICQRGTSLTIQCQVDSQVTMMFWYRQQPGQSLTLIATANQGSEATYESGFVIDKFPISRPNLTFSTLTVSNMSPEDSSIYLCSGTGGWGEKLFFGSGTQLSVL.

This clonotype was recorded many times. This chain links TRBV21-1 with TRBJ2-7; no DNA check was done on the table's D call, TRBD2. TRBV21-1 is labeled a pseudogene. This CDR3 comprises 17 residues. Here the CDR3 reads CASSKGRELARSDEQYF. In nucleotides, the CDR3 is TGTGCCAGCAGCAAAGGGAGGGAACTAGCACGTTCTGACGAGCAGTACTTC.

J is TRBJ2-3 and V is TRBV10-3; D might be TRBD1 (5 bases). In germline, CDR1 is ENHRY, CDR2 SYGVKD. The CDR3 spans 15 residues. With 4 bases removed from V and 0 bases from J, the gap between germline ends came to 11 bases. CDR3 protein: CAISVGRGSTDTQYF. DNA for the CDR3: TGTGCCATCAGTGTGGGTAGGGGTAGCACAGATACGCAGTATTTT.

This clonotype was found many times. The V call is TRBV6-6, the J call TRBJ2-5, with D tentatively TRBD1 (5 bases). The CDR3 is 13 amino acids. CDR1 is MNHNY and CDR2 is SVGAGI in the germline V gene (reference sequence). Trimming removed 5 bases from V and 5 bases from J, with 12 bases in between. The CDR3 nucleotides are TGTGCCAGCAGTCGACAGTCCCCGGAGACCCAGTACTTC. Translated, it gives CASSRQSPETQYF.

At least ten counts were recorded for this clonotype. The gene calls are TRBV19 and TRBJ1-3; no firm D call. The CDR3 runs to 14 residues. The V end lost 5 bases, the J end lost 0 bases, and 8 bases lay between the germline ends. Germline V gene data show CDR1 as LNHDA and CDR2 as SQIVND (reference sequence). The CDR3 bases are TGTGCCAGTAGTTCGGCAAACTCTGGAAACACCATATATTTT. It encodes CASSSANSGNTIYF.

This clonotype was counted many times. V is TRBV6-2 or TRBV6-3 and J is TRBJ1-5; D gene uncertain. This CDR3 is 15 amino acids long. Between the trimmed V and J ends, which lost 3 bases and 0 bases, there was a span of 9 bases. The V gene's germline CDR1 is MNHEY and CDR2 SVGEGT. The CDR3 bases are TGTGCCAGCAGTTATATTTGGGGTAGCAATCAGCCCCAGCATTTT. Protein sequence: CASSYIWGSNQPQHF.